This T cell receptor beta chain is from a study of T-cell memory formation after mild COVID-19. The germline V gene has CDR1 SGHTA and CDR2 FQGNSA. The CDR3 loop spans 14 amino acids. TCRalpha and TCRbeta libraries used 5'RACE with constant-segment primers and UMIs. TCRdb used MiXCR to reprocess the 5' RACE reads, holding one entry per CDR3 protein. The sample lists about 500,000 distinct CDR3 sequences, roughly 20% occurring once. General observations from the study: Some SARS-CoV-2-responding clones were already detected in memory before infection.

Concerning this clonotype: What it recognizes is unknown. The germline gene is not matched at one end of the junction; a read error may be the cause.

This chain connects TRBV7-2 to TRBJ2-1; 9 nucleotides agree with TRBD2. Sequencing used PBMCs or a T cell subset sorted from them (not recorded which). The receptor was isolated from an adult woman who had mild COVID-19 (a few samples of this study predate the infection). Cell type and time point are not known. The CDR3 loop reads CASRLAGGNNDQFF. CDR3 DNA: TGTGCCAGTCGGCTGGCGGGAGGGAACAATGATCAGTTCTTC.